The 16 T cell receptor beta chains presented below share a single source sample, sequenced in a study of cytomegalovirus exposure and HLA in healthy donors. Produced via immunoSEQ multiplex PCR; TCRdb's table is partial and in-frame only. This sample has about 110,000 clones, with approximately 85% found just once. The specimen sequenced was PBMCs. The origin of the receptors is a woman under 30 in good health and CMV-seronegative.

The chain employs TRBV28 and TRBJ2-3; D might be TRBD1 (7 bases). Deletions cut 3 bases from V and 8 bases from J, with 15 bases between. Per germline, CDR1 MDHEN and CDR2 SYDVKM. This CDR3 spans 14 amino acids. CDR3: CASSLGQGGGTQYF. The CDR3 region has the DNA TGTGCCAGCAGTTTGGGGCAGGGGGGTGGTACGCAGTATTTT.

CDR3 DNA: TGTGCCAGCTCACCAGGGAGCGAGGCGCAGTATTTT. It translates to CASSPGSEAQYF. The chain joins TRBV18 to TRBJ2-3; possibly TRBD2 for D (5 bases). The V gene lost 2 bases and the J gene lost 10 bases, with 10 bases spanning the gap. The CDR3 loop spans 12 amino acids. CDR1 and CDR2 (germline): KGHSH, LQKENI.

The chain carries TRBV4-1 and TRBJ1-2; 10 bases are a match to TRBD1. The CDR3 contains 16 residues. The junction had 9 bases not matched to a gene; V was cut back by 0 bases and J by 8 bases. Per germline, CDR1 MGHRA and CDR2 YSYEKL. The CDR3 nucleotides read TGCGCCAGCAGCCAAGAAGAGACAGGGGGCATCTGGGGCTACACCTTC. It is translated as CASSQEETGGIWGYTF.

This chain joins TRBV19 and TRBJ1-6; D is unresolved. The V end lost 3 bases, the J end lost 0 bases, and 9 bases lay between the germline ends. Per germline, CDR1 LNHDA and CDR2 SQIVND (reference sequence). The CDR3 runs to 16 residues. CDR3 amino acids: CASSITVSSYNSPLHF. For the CDR3, the DNA is TGTGCCAGTAGTATTACCGTGAGCTCCTATAATTCACCCCTCCACTTT.

This chain uses TRBV2 with TRBJ2-4; TRBD1 is a possible D gene (6 bases). The germline V gene has CDR1 SNHLY and CDR2 FYNNEI. Trimming cost V 4 bases and J 6 bases, with 10 bases left between them. This CDR3 contains 13 residues. CDR3 nucleotide sequence: TGTGCCAGCAGTGGGGGGCAGGGAAACATTCAGTACTTC. It translates to CASSGGQGNIQYF.

The chain combines TRBV27 with TRBJ1-6; possibly TRBD1 for D (5 bases). The CDR3 has 16 amino acids. V lost 6 bases and J 8 bases, leaving 20 bases between the germline ends. Germline CDR1 and CDR2: MNHEY and SMNVEV (reference sequence). The CDR3, as DNA: TGTGCCAGCAGAGGGAGGGACTCCGGGAATTATTCACCCCTCCACTTT. Its protein product is CASRGRDSGNYSPLHF.

This chain uses TRBV28 with TRBJ1-2; perhaps TRBD1 as D (5 bases). The CDR3 is 14 residues long. Per the germline V gene, CDR1 is MDHEN and CDR2 is SYDVKM. V shed 3 bases and J shed 2 bases, with 10 bases lying between them. The CDR3 spells CASSFRDVNYGYTF. The DNA for the CDR3 is TGTGCCAGCAGTTTCAGGGATGTCAACTATGGCTACACCTTC.

This clone was detected only once. The chain links TRBV6-1 to TRBJ2-7; D call uncertain. CDR1 MNHNS and CDR2 SASEGT come from the germline V gene. The CDR3 runs to 15 residues. The ends were cut back, 3 bases at V and 5 bases at J, with 17 bases in the middle. DNA for the CDR3: TGTGCCAGCAGTGACCTTAACTTAAAAGCCCACGAGCAGTACTTC. Translating it yields CASSDLNLKAHEQYF.

The chain uses TRBV10-3 and TRBJ1-5; possible D gene TRBD1, 5 bases. The germline CDR1 and CDR2 sequences are ENHRY and SYGVKD. V dropped 2 bases and J dropped 4 bases, with 12 bases sitting between them. The CDR3 loop spans 15 amino acids. The CDR3 reads CAISEGGVGNQPQHF. The CDR3 DNA reads as TGTGCCATCAGTGAGGGGGGGGTAGGAAATCAGCCCCAGCATTTT.

The gene calls are TRBV6-1 and TRBJ2-1; no definite D call. The CDR3 spans 14 residues. Trimming removed 2 bases at V and 7 bases at J, with 12 bases between. Germline CDR1 is MNHNS and CDR2 is SASEGT. For the CDR3, the DNA is TGTGCCAGCAGTGAAAGTGGGCAGCCGAATGAGCAGTTCTTC. It translates to CASSESGQPNEQFF.

This clone was detected once. The V and J genes are TRBV2 and TRBJ2-7; tentatively, D is TRBD1 (6 bases). Germline V lookup: CDR1 SNHLY, CDR2 FYNNEI. The CDR3 contains 14 residues. V gave up 6 bases and J gave up 1 base, with 13 bases separating them. CDR3 sequence: CASRRTENSYEQYF. CDR3 in DNA: TGTGCCAGCAGACGGACAGAAAATTCCTACGAGCAGTACTTC.

This chain uses TRBV5-1 with TRBJ1-2, with D hard to call. The CDR3 totals 18 residues. CDR1 and CDR2 from the germline V gene are SGHRS and YFSETQ. V gave up 4 bases and J gave up 2 bases, with 24 bases separating them. This CDR3 is CASSLEPGRGAENYGYTF. For the CDR3, the DNA is TGCGCCAGCAGCCTAGAACCTGGACGGGGAGCGGAGAACTATGGCTACACCTTC.

This clone has more than one count but fewer than ten. The rearrangement uses TRBV6-1 and TRBJ1-6, with 8 bases lining up with TRBD1. V was pared by 0 bases and J by 7 bases, with 8 bases of the junction left unmatched. Germline CDR1 is MNHNS and CDR2 is SASEGT. CDR3 length: 17 residues. CDR3 protein: CASSEAPHRGENSPLHF. As DNA, the CDR3 is TGTGCCAGCAGTGAAGCTCCCCACAGGGGGGAAAATTCACCCCTCCACTTT.

The chain joins TRBV27 to TRBJ2-7, with 8 bases aligning to TRBD1. V was clipped by 4 bases and J by 0 bases; unmatched bases: 5. Per germline, CDR1 MNHEY and CDR2 SMNVEV (reference sequence). This CDR3 comprises 15 residues. The CDR3 spells CASSYRTGPSYEQYF. The CDR3 region has the DNA TGTGCCAGCAGTTACAGGACAGGGCCCTCCTACGAGCAGTACTTC.

This clone was found once. The chain employs TRBV7-8 and TRBJ1-5; D remains unclear. The CDR3 is made up of 13 amino acids. Germline V lookup: CDR1 SGHVS, CDR2 FQNEAQ. V lost 5 bases and J 1 base, leaving 6 bases between the germline ends. The CDR3 DNA reads as TGTGCCAGCAGCCACACCAGCAATCAGCCCCAGCATTTT. This sequence encodes CASSHTSNQPQHF.

The J gene is TRBJ1-6, the V gene TRBV27; D is ambiguous. The V end lost 0 bases, the J end lost 6 bases, and 12 bases lay between the germline ends. This CDR3 is built from 16 residues. Germline CDR1 MNHEY, CDR2 SMNVEV (reference sequence). The CDR3 protein is CASSLSVHSSNSPLHF. DNA for the CDR3: TGTGCCAGCAGTTTATCGGTTCACAGCAGTAATTCACCCCTCCACTTT.